This T cell receptor (beta chain) is drawn from a study of T cells in narcolepsy. Generated by immunoSEQ multiplex PCR, the TCRdb table keeps only in-frame clones and is missing some. The sample has some 13,000 clones, 85% to 90% seen once; the top ten hold under 2%. Turning to this clone: Its antigen is unidentified.

The germline CDR1 and CDR2 sequences are SNHLY and FYNNEI. CDR3 length: 11 amino acids. V dropped 9 bases and J dropped 10; count of bases not matched to a gene: 5. The study's findings and limits: Same-patient CSF and blood CD4+ T cell clonotypes included HCRT-specific and TRIB2-specific autoreactive ones.

The specimen sequenced was CD45RA- memory CD4+ T cells from PBMCs. V usage is TRBV2 and J usage is TRBJ2-1; 8 bases match TRBD2. The TCR comes from a human donor with narcolepsy. The CDR3 DNA is TGTGCCAGGGGACTAGTCTACGAGCAGTTCTTC. Its protein is CARGLVYEQFF.